This TCR beta chain comes out of a study of shared clonotypes between healthy human individuals. Findings and limits, study-wide: Clonotypes shared by all four sorted-subset donors had higher generation probabilities than non-shared clonotypes. About 5% was the fraction of naive CD4 clonotypes found shared across a few donors.

Terminally differentiated effector memory CD45RA+ cells were left out of the naive CD8 fraction, which was CD45RO-negative and positively selected for CCR7. V was clipped by 3 bases and J by 2 bases, with 12 bases between them. The CDR3 is 15 residues long. Germline V gene sequence: CDR1 SGHNT, CDR2 YENEEA. The test was conducted at deep level. Using immunoSEQ multiplex PCR, the repertoire was profiled, and TCRdb retains in-frame clones only, with some absent. The table shows some 630,000 clones, with approximately 96% occurring only once. A word on this clone: Antigen specificity is unknown.

V usage is TRBV11-3 and J usage is TRBJ2-3; weak D call: TRBD2 (5 bases). The clonotype comes from a woman aged 25 to 39 in good health. Input material: naive CD8+ T cells sorted from blood. The CDR3 reads CASSFTSGNTDTQYF. The CDR3 region has the DNA TGTGCCAGCAGCTTTACGAGCGGAAACACAGATACGCAGTATTTT.